This T cell receptor (beta chain) was found in a study of blood T cell repertoires in COVID-19. The germline V gene encodes CDR1 SQVTM and CDR2 ANQGSEA. V gave up 6 bases and J gave up 0 bases, with 11 bases separating them. The length of the CDR3 is 13 residues. Sequenced by immunoSEQ multiplex PCR; TCRdb stores in-frame clones only, minus some. Among a few hundred thousand clones listed, approximately 90% were seen once. The rearrangement links TRBV29-1 to TRBJ1-1, with D possibly TRBD1 on 6 matching bases. The clonotype originates from a woman between 18 and 29 years old who had recovered from COVID-19. The specimen was PBMCs or T cells enriched from blood (not recorded which). CDR3 in amino acids: CSVWTALNTEAFF. The CDR3 DNA is TGCAGCGTCTGGACAGCCTTGAACACTGAAGCTTTCTTT.